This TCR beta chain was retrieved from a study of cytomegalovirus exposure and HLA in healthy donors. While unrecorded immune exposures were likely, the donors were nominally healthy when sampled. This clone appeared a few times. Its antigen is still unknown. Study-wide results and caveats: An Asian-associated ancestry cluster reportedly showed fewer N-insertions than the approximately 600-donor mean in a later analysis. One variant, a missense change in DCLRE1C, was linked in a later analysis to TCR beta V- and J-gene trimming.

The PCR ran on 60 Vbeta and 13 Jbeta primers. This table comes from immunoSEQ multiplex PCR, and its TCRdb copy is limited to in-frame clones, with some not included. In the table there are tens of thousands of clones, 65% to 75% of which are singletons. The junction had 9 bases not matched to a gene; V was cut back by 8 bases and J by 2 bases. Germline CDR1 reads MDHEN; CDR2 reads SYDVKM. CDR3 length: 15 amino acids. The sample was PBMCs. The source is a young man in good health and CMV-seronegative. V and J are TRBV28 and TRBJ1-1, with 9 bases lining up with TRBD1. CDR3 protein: CASLNRGLGNTEAFF. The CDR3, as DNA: TGTGCCAGCTTAAACAGGGGGCTCGGAAACACTGAAGCTTTCTTT. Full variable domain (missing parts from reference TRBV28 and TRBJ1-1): DVKVTQSSRYLVKRTGEKVFLECVQDMDHENMFWYRQDPGLGLRLIYFSYDVKMKEKGDIPEGYSVSREKKERFSLILESASTNQTSMYLCASLNRGLGNTEAFFGQGTRLTVV.